This T cell receptor beta chain was identified in a study of CD8+CD57+ T cells in acquired aplastic anemia. The V gene's germline CDR1 is LGHNT and CDR2 FRNRAP. The V gene end was trimmed by 3 bases and the J gene end by 3 bases; junction bases not matched to a gene: 4. The CDR3 runs to 15 residues. Genomic DNA, the template, was used for profiling of the TCR beta VDJ and CDR3. Each CDR3 protein is one row after TCRdb ran MiXCR on the reads. This table has 120,000 or so distinct CDR3 sequences, almost 40% appearing once. An expansion of CD8+CD57+ cells by flow cytometry had been shown in patients chosen for sequencing.

The sample taken for sequencing was sorted CD4+, CD8+, or CD8+CD57+ T cells (not recorded which) from PBMCs. The chain recombines TRBV12-5 with TRBJ2-1, with 8 bases identical to TRBD1. The clonotype was recovered from a human donor with aplastic anemia. The CDR3 region is CASGLSGGLYNEQFF. In nucleotides, the CDR3 is TGTGCTAGTGGTTTATCAGGGGGCCTCTACAATGAGCAGTTCTTC. Full variable domain (missing parts from reference TRBV12-5 and TRBJ2-1): DARVTQTPRHKVTEMGQEVTMRCQPILGHNTVFWYRQTMMQGLELLAYFRNRAPLDDSGMPKDRFSAEMPDATLATLKIQPSEPRDSAVYFCASGLSGGLYNEQFFGPGTRLTVL.